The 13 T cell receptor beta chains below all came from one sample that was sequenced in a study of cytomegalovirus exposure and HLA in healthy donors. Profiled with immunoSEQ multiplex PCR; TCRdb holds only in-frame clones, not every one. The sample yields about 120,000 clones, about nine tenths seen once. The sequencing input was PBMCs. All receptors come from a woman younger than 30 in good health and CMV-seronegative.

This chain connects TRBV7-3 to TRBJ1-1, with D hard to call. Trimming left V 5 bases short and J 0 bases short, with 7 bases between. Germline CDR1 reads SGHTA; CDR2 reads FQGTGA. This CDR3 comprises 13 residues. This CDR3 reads CASSPQVNTEAFF. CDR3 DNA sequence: TGTGCCAGCAGCCCGCAGGTGAACACTGAAGCTTTCTTT.

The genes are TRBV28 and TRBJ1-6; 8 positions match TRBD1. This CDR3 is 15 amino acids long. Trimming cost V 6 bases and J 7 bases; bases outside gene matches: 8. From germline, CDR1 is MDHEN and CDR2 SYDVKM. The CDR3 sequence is CASSLTGDWNSPLHF. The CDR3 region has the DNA TGTGCCAGCAGCCTGACAGGGGATTGGAATTCACCCCTCCACTTT.

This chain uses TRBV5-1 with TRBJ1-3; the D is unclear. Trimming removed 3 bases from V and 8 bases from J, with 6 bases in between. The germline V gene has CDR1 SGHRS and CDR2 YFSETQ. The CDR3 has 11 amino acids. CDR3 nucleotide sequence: TGCGCCAGCAGCTCCTCGGACACCATATATTTT. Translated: CASSSSDTIYF.

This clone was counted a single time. The CDR3 is CASSPVMGGQTSGRIPYEQYF. As DNA, the CDR3 is TGTGCCAGCAGCCCGGTTATGGGGGGACAGACTAGCGGGAGGATCCCCTACGAGCAGTACTTC. The genes are TRBV4-2 and TRBJ2-7; TRBD2 matches 13 bases. With V trimmed by 4 bases and J by 2 bases, 20 bases remained unmatched. Germline lookup yields CDR1 LGHNA and CDR2 YNFKEQ. The CDR3 is 21 residues long.

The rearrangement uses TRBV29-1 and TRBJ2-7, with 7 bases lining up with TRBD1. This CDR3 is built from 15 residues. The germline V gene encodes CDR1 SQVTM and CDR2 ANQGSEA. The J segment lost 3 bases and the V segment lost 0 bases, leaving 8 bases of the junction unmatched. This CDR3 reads CSVEESGAGGYEQYF. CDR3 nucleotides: TGCAGCGTTGAAGAGAGTGGGGCAGGGGGCTACGAGCAGTACTTC.

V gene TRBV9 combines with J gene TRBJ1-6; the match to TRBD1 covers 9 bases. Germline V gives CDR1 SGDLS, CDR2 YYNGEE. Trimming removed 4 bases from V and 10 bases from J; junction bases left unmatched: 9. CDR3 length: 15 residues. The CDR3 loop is CASSPYRGLGSPLHF. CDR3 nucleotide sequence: TGTGCCAGCAGCCCATACAGGGGGCTCGGGTCACCCCTCCACTTT.

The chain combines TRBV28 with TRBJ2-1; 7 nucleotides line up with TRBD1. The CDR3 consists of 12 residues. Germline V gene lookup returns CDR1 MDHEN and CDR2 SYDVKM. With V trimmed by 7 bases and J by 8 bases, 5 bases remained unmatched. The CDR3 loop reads CASIRGTHEQFF. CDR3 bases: TGTGCCAGCATCAGGGGGACACATGAGCAGTTCTTC.

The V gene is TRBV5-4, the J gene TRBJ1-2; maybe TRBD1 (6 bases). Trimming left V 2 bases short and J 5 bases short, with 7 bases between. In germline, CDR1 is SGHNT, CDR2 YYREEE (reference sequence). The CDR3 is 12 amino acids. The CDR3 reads CASSFGQYGYTF. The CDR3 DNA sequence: TGTGCCAGCAGCTTCGGACAGTATGGCTACACCTTC.

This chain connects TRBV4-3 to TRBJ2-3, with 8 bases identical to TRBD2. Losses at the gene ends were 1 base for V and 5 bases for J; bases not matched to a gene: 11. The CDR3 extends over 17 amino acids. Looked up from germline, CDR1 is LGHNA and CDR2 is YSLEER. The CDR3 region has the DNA TGCGCCAGCAGCCAAGTGATCGCGGGAGGTCAGGGAGATACGCAGTATTTT. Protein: CASSQVIAGGQGDTQYF.

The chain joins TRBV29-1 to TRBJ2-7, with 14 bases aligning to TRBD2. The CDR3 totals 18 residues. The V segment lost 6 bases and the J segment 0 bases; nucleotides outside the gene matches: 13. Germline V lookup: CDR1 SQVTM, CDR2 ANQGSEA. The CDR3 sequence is CSVRRTGTSGGSSYEQYF. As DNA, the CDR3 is TGCAGCGTGAGGAGAACCGGGACTAGCGGGGGTAGCTCCTACGAGCAGTACTTC.

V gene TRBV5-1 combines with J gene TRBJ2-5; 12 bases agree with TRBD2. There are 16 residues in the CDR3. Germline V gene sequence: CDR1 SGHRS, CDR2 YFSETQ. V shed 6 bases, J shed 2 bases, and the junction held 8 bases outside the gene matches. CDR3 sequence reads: CASIRTSGNPQETQYF. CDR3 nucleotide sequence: TGCGCCAGCATTAGGACTAGCGGGAACCCGCAAGAGACCCAGTACTTC. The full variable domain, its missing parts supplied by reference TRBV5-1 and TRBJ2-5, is KAGVTQTPRYLIKTRGQQVTLSCSPISGHRSVSWYQQTPGQGLQFLFEYFSETQRNKGNFPGRFSGRQFSNSRSEMNVSTLELGDSALYLCASIRTSGNPQETQYFGPGTRLLVL.

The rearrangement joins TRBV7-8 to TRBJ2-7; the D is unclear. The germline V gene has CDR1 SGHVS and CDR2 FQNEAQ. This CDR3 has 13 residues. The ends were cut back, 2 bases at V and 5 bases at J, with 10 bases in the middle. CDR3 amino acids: CASSLLGAHEQYF. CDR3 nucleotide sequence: TGTGCCAGCAGCTTACTTGGAGCCCACGAGCAGTACTTC.

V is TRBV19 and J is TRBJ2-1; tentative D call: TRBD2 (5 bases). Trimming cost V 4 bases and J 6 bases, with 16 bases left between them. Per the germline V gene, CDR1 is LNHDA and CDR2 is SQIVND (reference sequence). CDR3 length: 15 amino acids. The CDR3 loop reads CASSTVASNTNEQFF. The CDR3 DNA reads TGTGCCAGTAGTACGGTAGCGAGTAACACCAATGAGCAGTTCTTC.